This T cell receptor beta chain was captured by sequencing in a study of blood T cell repertoires in COVID-19 (dated by TCRdb to the early 2020s). At the level of the whole study: Collaborator samples came from the United States, Italy and Spain and covered acute and convalescent phases of COVID-19. The prospective study material was composed of cDNA or gDNA derived from T cells, B-cell-depleted T cells, or PBMCs. Deeply sampled blood TCRbeta repertoires from subjects exposed to, actively infected with, or recovered from COVID-19 were included in the dataset. The repertoires were released in a freely available public database intended as a resource for research on the immune response to SARS-CoV-2. Samples came from the ongoing ImmuneRACE study (first 160 participants) plus 1,254 subjects from 6 global collaborators. The sample metadata nearly always contained a de-identified subject ID, COVID-19 status, age in years and sex. Where available, HLA class I and class II types were taken from metadata supplied by the sample provider and were not determined by assay-based typing. Summary of the overall study and its limitations: The quantity of clinical and demographic metadata differed by source and by participant and was supplied without curation.

Enrolling through a virtual design, the prospective study's participants ranged in age from roughly 18 to 89 years and lived across some 23 United States geographic areas. Cohort assignment in the prospective study relied on participant-reported clinical history from a screening survey and a study questionnaire. Recovered participants in ImmuneRACE Cohort 3 were defined as having two consecutive negative NP/OP PCR tests, clearance from a healthcare professional, or resolution of symptoms. Each participant in the prospective study had whole blood, serum and a nasopharyngeal or oropharyngeal swab collected by mobile phlebotomists. Additional blood draws and questionnaires over a 2-month period could optionally be provided by prospective study participants. Blood samples from the prospective study were shipped frozen or at room temperature prior to DNA extraction. Unmatched junction bases come to 9, with V trimmed by 4 bases and J by 4 bases. Measured from the cysteine to the phenylalanine, the CDR3 is 15 residues long. CDR3 DNA is the only sequence kept; it has 45 bases, read in frame from the first base. For CDR1 and CDR2, the germline V gene lists SGHDN and FVKESK.

TCRbeta CDR3 regions were amplified from genomic DNA using the immunoSEQ Assay, a bias-controlled multiplex PCR. Per the source publication's procedure: Nucleated cell counts per sample were estimated from amplification of reference gene primers within the assay. To quantify the absolute abundance of each unique TCRbeta CDR3 rearrangement, sequence reads were collapsed and filtered. For each sample, productive Simpson clonality was calculated as the square root of Simpson's diversity index across productive rearrangements. This is the immuneACCESS table as TCRdb keeps it, with only in-frame sequences that have V and J called. A part of the clones is gone; compared with another copy, unresolved V genes explain less than half, and the rest is unexplained. V and J calls plus clone size are reproduced from that table; the DNA served to infer D and trimming. This sample has around 250,000 clones in its table, and approximately 86% of those were observed once. Jointly, the top ten make up roughly 1.7% of the sample.

The table lists this clone with a few counts. Its antigen target is currently unknown. One base away there is no much larger clone; base qualities are not given. The source is a woman in her fifties or sixties who had recovered from COVID-19. This receptor chain uses TRBV14 and TRBJ1-2; 7 central nucleotides agree with TRBD1. The specimen sequenced was PBMCs or T cells enriched from blood (not recorded which). The DNA reads as follows: TGTGCCAGCAGCCCCGCCCTTGGGACAGTCTATGGCTACACCTTC. Its protein is CASSPALGTVYGYTF.